One sample yielded the 21 T cell receptor beta chains listed below, sequenced in a study of blood T cell repertoires in COVID-19. The data were produced by immunoSEQ multiplex PCR, yet TCRdb's version contains in-frame clones alone and is incomplete. The table includes approximately 75,000 clones, 75% to 95% detected once. Input material: peripheral blood. These TCRs come from a human donor in a cohort sampled during active COVID-19.

The chain has TRBV4-2 and TRBJ2-7; TRBD1 is a possible D gene (5 bases). The CDR3 has 15 residues. Germline CDR1 reads LGHNA; CDR2 reads YNFKEQ. Trimming pared 0 bases from V and 6 bases from J, leaving 15 bases between. CDR3 coding DNA: TGTGCCAGCAGCCAAGAAGGACATCGTGATGGCGAGCAGTACTTC. Translation: CASSQEGHRDGEQYF.

This chain links TRBV10-3 with TRBJ2-1; TRBD2 matches 12 bases. This CDR3 spans 16 amino acids. V was clipped by 6 bases and J by 10 bases; unmatched bases: 13. Per the germline V gene, CDR1 is ENHRY and CDR2 is SYGVKD. The CDR3 DNA is TGTGCCATCAGCGCTCATACTAGCGGGGGGCCCAGGGAGCAGTTCTTC. This encodes CAISAHTSGGPREQFF.

This clone was found once. This chain links TRBV3-1 (or the pseudogene TRBV3-2) with TRBJ1-3; no definite D call. CDR1 LGHDT and CDR2 YNNKEL come from the germline V gene (reference sequence). The CDR3 loop spans 17 amino acids. Trimming took off 0 bases at V and 3 bases at J, with 15 bases between the two ends. CDR3 sequence reads: CASSQDFGRAGGNTIYF. CDR3 coding DNA: TGTGCCAGCAGCCAAGATTTTGGGAGGGCAGGTGGAAACACCATATATTTT.

The chain combines TRBV7-2 with TRBJ2-1, with 10 bases aligning to TRBD1. This CDR3 spans 15 amino acids. Germline lookup yields CDR1 SGHTA and CDR2 FQGNSA. V gave up 2 bases and J gave up 5 bases; unmatched junction bases: 3. In nucleotides, the CDR3 is TGTGCCAGCAGCTTAAGGACAGGGGGTCACAATGAGCAGTTCTTC. Amino acids: CASSLRTGGHNEQFF.

The chain couples TRBV11-2 to TRBJ1-2; D not resolved. Trimming removed 1 base from V and 4 bases from J, with 13 bases in between. Looked up from germline, CDR1 is SGHAT and CDR2 is FQNNGV. The CDR3 is made up of 15 amino acids. The CDR3 nucleotides are TGTGCCAGCAGCTTAGGGTACGGGATGGGCTATGGCTACACCTTC. Encoded protein: CASSLGYGMGYGYTF.

This clone has a handful of counts. J is TRBJ1-2 and V is TRBV12-3 or TRBV12-4, with D perhaps matching TRBD1 (6 bases). V was cut by 10 bases and J by 4 bases, with 16 bases left in between. CDR3 size: 13 residues. The CDR3 here is CATNSPDSYGYTF. The DNA for the CDR3 is TGTGCCACCAACTCTCCGGACAGCTATGGCTACACCTTC.

The rearrangement links TRBV5-4 to TRBJ2-1, with unresolved D. CDR1 SGHNT and CDR2 YYREEE come from the germline V gene (reference sequence). The CDR3 sequence is 13 residues long. V lost 0 bases and J lost 9, with 10 bases in between. CDR3 in amino acids: CASSLEAPGEQFF. The CDR3, as DNA: TGTGCCAGCAGCTTGGAAGCCCCAGGTGAGCAGTTCTTC. The whole variable domain, filled in from reference TRBV5-4 and TRBJ2-1, reads ETGVTQSPTHLIKTRGQQVTLRCSSQSGHNTVSWYQQALGQGPQFIFQYYREEENGRGNFPPRFSGLQFPNYSSELNVNALELDDSALYLCASSLEAPGEQFFGPGTRLTVL.

The chain is built from TRBV7-2 and TRBJ2-3; 8 bases align to TRBD2. The V and J ends lost 0 bases and 5 bases, in that order; junction bases with no gene match: 4. The length of the CDR3 is 15 residues. Germline V gene lookup returns CDR1 SGHTA and CDR2 FQGNSA. CDR3 sequence: CASSLASGVGDTQYF. The CDR3 coding sequence is TGTGCCAGCAGCTTAGCTAGCGGGGTGGGAGATACGCAGTATTTT.

This clone was counted between two and nine times. The rearrangement links TRBV27 to TRBJ1-5; possibly TRBD1 for D (6 bases). This CDR3 has 15 amino acids. V was cut by 3 bases and J by 3 bases, with 12 bases left in between. Germline values: CDR1 MNHEY, CDR2 SMNVEV (reference sequence). Here the CDR3 reads CASSFKPGDNQPQHF. For the CDR3, the DNA is TGTGCCAGCAGTTTCAAACCAGGGGACAATCAGCCCCAGCATTTT.

This chain joins TRBV5-1 and TRBJ2-7; 9 bases line up with TRBD2. This CDR3 spans 16 amino acids. Unmatched junction bases numbered 8, after V lost 4 bases and J lost 0 bases. In germline, CDR1 is SGHRS, CDR2 YFSETQ. The DNA for the CDR3 is TGCGCCAGCAGCCCGCAAATAGCGGGGGACTCCTACGAGCAGTACTTC. It encodes CASSPQIAGDSYEQYF.

The V call is TRBV6-5, the J call TRBJ1-4, with a tentative D call TRBD1 (6 bases). With 7 bases removed from V and 14 bases from J, the gap between germline ends came to 23 bases. CDR3 size: 14 residues. The germline CDR1 and CDR2 sequences are MNHEY and SVGAGI. This CDR3 is CASIQGRAVGGLFF. Here the CDR3 DNA reads TGTGCCAGCATCCAGGGGAGGGCGGTAGGAGGGCTGTTTTTT.

The rearrangement joins TRBV28 to TRBJ2-2, with TRBD1 identical over 7 bases. The germline CDR1 and CDR2 sequences are MDHEN and SYDVKM. The J segment lost 0 bases and the V segment lost 5 bases, leaving 9 bases of the junction unmatched. This CDR3 has 17 amino acids. DNA for the CDR3: TGTGCCAGCAGTCCACAGGGGCCTCAGACGAACACCGGGGAGCTGTTTTTT. Amino acid sequence: CASSPQGPQTNTGELFF.

The chain recombines TRBV3-1 (or the pseudogene TRBV3-2) with TRBJ1-1; a possible D gene is TRBD1 (5 bases). The CDR3 sequence is 14 residues long. Trimming pared 0 bases from V and 5 bases from J, leaving 10 bases between. Germline-derived CDR1 and CDR2 are LGHDT and YNNKEL (reference sequence). The CDR3 loop reads CASSQELTATEAFF. CDR3 nucleotides: TGTGCCAGCAGCCAAGAGTTGACAGCGACTGAAGCTTTCTTT.

CDR3 amino acids: CASSQDSRLAGGTDTQYF. Written as DNA, the CDR3 is TGCGCCAGCAGCCAAGATTCCCGACTAGCGGGGGGAACAGATACGCAGTATTTT. V is TRBV4-3 and J is TRBJ2-3; 13 bases are a match to TRBD2. V gave up 0 bases and J gave up 3 bases; unmatched junction bases: 6. The CDR3 spans 18 residues. Germline loops: CDR1 LGHNA, CDR2 YSLEER.

The chain is built from TRBV5-1 and TRBJ2-1, with 14 bases lining up with TRBD2. The germline gives CDR1 SGHRS, CDR2 YFSETQ. Germline trimming cut 4 bases from V and 9 bases from J; bases unmatched to any gene: 6. This CDR3 contains 15 residues. The CDR3 DNA is TGCGCCAGCAGCCCAGGACTAGCGGGGGGCCGTGAGCAGTTCTTC. Translation: CASSPGLAGGREQFF.

The chain uses TRBV7-9 and TRBJ1-3; D possibly corresponds to TRBD1 (6 bases). The CDR3 spans 16 residues. Germline lookup yields CDR1 SEHNR and CDR2 FQNEAQ (reference sequence). V dropped 1 base and J dropped 0 bases, with 10 bases sitting between them. The CDR3, as DNA: TGTGCCAGCAGCTTAGAACAGGGCAACTCTGGAAACACCATATATTTT. This sequence encodes CASSLEQGNSGNTIYF.

The J gene is TRBJ2-7, the V gene TRBV5-5; D may be TRBD1 (5 bases). Germline values: CDR1 SGHKS, CDR2 YYEKEE (reference sequence). The CDR3 length is 15 residues. Trimming pared 4 bases from V and 4 bases from J, leaving 18 bases between. The CDR3 sequence: CASSPSPQGVYEQYF. The CDR3 DNA reads as TGTGCCAGCAGCCCGTCACCCCAGGGTGTATACGAGCAGTACTTC.

The V gene is TRBV3-1 (or the pseudogene TRBV3-2), the J gene TRBJ1-1; maybe TRBD1 (5 bases). The CDR3 covers 14 residues. Trimming cost V 0 bases and J 4 bases, with 9 bases left between them. Germline V gene sequence: CDR1 LGHDT, CDR2 YNNKEL (reference sequence). CDR3 coding DNA: TGTGCCAGCAGCCAAGAGGGGCGTCCCACTGAAGCTTTCTTT. It specifies CASSQEGRPTEAFF.

The V gene is TRBV29-1, the J gene TRBJ1-2, with 10 bases matching TRBD1. This CDR3 spans 15 amino acids. CDR1 SQVTM and CDR2 ANQGSEA come from the germline V gene. V lost 6 bases to trimming and J lost 3 bases; unmatched junction nucleotides: 10. CDR3: CSVPTGGYWDYGYTF. CDR3 DNA: TGCAGCGTGCCGACAGGGGGCTACTGGGACTATGGCTACACCTTC.

The chain couples TRBV30 to TRBJ1-1; D is possibly TRBD1 (5 bases). This CDR3 contains 13 residues. Germline V gene data show CDR1 as GTSNPN and CDR2 as SVGIG (reference sequence). Trimming removed 1 base at V and 10 bases at J, with 16 bases between. CDR3 sequence: CAWSGSRVAGAFF. The CDR3 nucleotides are TGTGCCTGGAGTGGGAGCAGGGTGGCTGGAGCTTTCTTT. The full variable domain, its missing parts supplied by reference TRBV30 and TRBJ1-1, is SQTIHQWPATLVQPVGSPLSLECTVEGTSNPNLYWYRQAAGRGLQLLFYSVGIGQISSEVPQNLSASRPQDRQFILSSKKLLLSDSGFYLCAWSGSRVAGAFFGQGTRLTVV.

The V call is TRBV6-5, the J call TRBJ2-3; 8 positions match TRBD2. Germline trimming cut 6 bases from V and 7 bases from J; bases unmatched to any gene: 9. Germline V gene lookup returns CDR1 MNHEY and CDR2 SVGAGI. The CDR3 length is 14 residues. The CDR3 protein is CASSRGGPQNTQYF. The CDR3 DNA follows: TGTGCCAGCAGCCGGGGGGGACCACAAAATACGCAGTATTTT.